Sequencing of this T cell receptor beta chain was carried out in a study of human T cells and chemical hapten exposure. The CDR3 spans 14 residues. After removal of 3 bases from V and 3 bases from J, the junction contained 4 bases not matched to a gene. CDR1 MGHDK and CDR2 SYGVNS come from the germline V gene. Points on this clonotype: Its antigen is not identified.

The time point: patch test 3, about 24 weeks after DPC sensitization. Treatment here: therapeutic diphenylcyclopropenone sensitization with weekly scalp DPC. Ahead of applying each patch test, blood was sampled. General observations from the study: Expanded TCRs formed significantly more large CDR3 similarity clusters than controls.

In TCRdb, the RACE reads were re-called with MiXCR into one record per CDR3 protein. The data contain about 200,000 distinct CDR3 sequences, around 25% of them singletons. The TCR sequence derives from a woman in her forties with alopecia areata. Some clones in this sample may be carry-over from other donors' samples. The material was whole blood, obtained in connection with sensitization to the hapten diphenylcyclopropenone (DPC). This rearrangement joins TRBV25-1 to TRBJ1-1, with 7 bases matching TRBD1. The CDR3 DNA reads TGTGCCAGCAGTGAGCATCAGGGGGACACTGAAGCTTTCTTT. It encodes CASSEHQGDTEAFF.